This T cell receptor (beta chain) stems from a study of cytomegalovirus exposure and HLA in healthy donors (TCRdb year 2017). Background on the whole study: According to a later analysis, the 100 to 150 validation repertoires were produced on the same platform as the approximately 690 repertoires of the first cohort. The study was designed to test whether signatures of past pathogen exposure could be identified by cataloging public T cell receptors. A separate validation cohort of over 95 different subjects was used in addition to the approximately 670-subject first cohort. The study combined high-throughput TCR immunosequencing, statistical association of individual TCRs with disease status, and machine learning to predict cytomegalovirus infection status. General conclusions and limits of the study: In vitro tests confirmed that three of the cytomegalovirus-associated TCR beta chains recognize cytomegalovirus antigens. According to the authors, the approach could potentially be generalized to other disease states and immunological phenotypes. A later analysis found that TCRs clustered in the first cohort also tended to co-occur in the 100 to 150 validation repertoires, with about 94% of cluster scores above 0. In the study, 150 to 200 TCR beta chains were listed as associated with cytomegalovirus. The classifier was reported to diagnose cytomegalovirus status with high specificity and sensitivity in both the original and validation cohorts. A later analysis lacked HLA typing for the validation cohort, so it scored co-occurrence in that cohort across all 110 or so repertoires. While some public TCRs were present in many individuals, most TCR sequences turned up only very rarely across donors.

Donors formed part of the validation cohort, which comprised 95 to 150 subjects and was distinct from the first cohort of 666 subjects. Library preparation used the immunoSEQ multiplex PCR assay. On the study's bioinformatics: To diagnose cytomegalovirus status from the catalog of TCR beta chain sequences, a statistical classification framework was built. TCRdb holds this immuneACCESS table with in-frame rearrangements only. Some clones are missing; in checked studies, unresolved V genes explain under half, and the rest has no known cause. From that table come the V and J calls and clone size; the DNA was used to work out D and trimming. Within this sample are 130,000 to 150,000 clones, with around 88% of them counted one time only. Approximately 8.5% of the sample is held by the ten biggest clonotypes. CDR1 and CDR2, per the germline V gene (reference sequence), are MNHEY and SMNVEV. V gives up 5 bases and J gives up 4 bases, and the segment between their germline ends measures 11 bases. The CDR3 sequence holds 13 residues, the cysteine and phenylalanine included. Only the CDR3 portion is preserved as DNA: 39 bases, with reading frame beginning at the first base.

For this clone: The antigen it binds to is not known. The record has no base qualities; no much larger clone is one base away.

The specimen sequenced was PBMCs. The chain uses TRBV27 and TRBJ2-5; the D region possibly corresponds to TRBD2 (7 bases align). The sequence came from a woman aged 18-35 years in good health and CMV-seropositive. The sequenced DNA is TGTGCCAGCAGTGGGGGGGCCGTAGAGACCCAGTACTTC. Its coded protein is CASSGGAVETQYF.